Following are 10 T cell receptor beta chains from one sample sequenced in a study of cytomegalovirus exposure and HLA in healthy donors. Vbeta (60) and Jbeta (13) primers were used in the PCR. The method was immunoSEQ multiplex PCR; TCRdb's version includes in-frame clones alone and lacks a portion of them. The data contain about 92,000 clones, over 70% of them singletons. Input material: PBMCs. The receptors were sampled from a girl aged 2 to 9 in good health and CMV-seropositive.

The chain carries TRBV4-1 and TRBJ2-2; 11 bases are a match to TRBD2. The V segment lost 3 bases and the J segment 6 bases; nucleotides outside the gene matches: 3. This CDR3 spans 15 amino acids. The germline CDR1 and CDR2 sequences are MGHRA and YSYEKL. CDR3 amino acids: CASSQGLAVAGELFF. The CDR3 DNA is TGCGCCAGCAGCCAGGGACTAGCGGTCGCCGGGGAGCTGTTTTTT.

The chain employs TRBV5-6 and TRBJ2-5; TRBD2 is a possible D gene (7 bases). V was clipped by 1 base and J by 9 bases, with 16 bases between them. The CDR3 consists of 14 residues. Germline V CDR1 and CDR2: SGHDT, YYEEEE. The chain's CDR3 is CASSLRGASGAQYF. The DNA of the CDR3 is TGTGCCAGCAGCTTGCGGGGGGCGTCCGGGGCCCAGTACTTC. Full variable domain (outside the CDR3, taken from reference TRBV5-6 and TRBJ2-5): DAGVTQSPTHLIKTRGQQVTLRCSPKSGHDTVSWYQQALGQGPQFIFQYYEEEERQRGNFPDRFSGHQFPNYSSELNVNALLLGDSALYLCASSLRGASGAQYFGPGTRLLVL.

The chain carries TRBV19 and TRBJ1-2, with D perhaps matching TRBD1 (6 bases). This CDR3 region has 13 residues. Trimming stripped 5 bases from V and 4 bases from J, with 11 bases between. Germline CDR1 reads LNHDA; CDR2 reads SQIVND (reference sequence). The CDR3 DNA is TGTGCCAGTAGTGTGACAGGTGTCTATGGCTACACCTTC. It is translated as CASSVTGVYGYTF.

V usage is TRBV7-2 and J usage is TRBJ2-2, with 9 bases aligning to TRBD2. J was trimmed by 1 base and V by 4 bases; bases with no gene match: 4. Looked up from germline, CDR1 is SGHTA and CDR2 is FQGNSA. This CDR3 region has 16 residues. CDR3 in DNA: TGTGCCAGCAGCTCCCTAGCGGGGCTGAACACCGGGGAGCTGTTTTTT. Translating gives CASSSLAGLNTGELFF.

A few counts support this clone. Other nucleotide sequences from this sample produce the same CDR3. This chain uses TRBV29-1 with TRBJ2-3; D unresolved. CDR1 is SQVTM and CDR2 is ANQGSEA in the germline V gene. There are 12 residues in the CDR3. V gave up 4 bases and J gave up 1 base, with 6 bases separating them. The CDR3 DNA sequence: TGCAGCGTTGTAGCCGGCACAGATACGCAGTATTTT. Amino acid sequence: CSVVAGTDTQYF.

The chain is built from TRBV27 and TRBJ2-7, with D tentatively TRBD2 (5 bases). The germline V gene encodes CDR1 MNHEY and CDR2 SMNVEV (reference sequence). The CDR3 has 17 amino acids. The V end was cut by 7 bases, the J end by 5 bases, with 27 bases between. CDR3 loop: CASTESPLGLRGDEQYF. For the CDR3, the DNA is TGTGCCAGCACCGAATCACCCCTGGGCCTTCGGGGAGACGAGCAGTACTTC.

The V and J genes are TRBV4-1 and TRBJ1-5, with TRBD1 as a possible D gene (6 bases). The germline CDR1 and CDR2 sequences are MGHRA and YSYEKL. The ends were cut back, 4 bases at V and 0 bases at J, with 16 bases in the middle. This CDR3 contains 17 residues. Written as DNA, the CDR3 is TGCGCCAGCAGCCGAACATTGGGGGCGGATAGCAATCAGCCCCAGCATTTT. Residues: CASSRTLGADSNQPQHF.

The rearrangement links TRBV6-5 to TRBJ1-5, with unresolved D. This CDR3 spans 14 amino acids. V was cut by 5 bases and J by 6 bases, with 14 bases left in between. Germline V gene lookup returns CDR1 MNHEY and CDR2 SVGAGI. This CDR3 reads CASSPYPEAQPQHF. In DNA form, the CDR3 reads TGTGCCAGCAGTCCTTATCCGGAGGCTCAGCCCCAGCATTTT.

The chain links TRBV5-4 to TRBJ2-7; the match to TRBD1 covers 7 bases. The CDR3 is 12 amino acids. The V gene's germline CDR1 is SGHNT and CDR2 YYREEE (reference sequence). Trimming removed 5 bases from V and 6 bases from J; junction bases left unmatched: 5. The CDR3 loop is CASSPTGIEQYF. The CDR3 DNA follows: TGTGCCAGCAGTCCGACAGGGATCGAGCAGTACTTC. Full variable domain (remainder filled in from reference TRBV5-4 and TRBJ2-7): ETGVTQSPTHLIKTRGQQVTLRCSSQSGHNTVSWYQQALGQGPQFIFQYYREEENGRGNFPPRFSGLQFPNYSSELNVNALELDDSALYLCASSPTGIEQYFGPGTRLTVT.

The CDR3 here is CASSQVVSNTDTQYF. The CDR3 nucleotides read TGTGCCAGCTCACAAGTTGTCAGTAACACAGATACGCAGTATTTT. The J gene is TRBJ2-3, the V gene TRBV18; D call uncertain. Trimming shortened V by 4 bases and J by 2 bases, and 13 bases separated the two germline ends. The CDR3 extends over 15 amino acids. Germline CDR1 reads KGHSH; CDR2 reads LQKENI.